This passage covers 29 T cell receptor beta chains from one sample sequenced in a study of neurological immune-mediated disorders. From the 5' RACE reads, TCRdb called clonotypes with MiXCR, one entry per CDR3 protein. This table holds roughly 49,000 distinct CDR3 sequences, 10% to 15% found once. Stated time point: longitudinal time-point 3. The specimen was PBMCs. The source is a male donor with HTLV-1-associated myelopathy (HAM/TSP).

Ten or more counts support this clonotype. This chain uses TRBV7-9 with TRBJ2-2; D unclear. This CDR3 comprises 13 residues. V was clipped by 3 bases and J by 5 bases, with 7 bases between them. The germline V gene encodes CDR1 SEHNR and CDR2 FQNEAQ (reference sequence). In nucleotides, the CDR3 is TGTGCCAGCAGCTTCGGGCCTACCGGGGAGCTGTTTTTT. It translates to CASSFGPTGELFF.

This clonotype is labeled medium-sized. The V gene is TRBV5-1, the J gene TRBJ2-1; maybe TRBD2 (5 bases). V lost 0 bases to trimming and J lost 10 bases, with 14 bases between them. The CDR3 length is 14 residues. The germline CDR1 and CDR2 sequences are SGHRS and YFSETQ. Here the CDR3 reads CASSLADSAGEQFF. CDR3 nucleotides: TGCGCCAGCAGCTTGGCGGACTCAGCAGGAGAGCAGTTCTTC.

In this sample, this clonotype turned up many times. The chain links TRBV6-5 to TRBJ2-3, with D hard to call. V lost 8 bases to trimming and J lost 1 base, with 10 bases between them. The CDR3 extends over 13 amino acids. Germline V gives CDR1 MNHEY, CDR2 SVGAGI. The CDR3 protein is CASGLWGTDTQYF. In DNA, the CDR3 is TGTGCCAGCGGATTATGGGGCACAGATACGCAGTATTTT.

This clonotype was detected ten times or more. The DNA of the CDR3 is TGCAGTGCTCCCTCCACTAACTATGGCTACACCTTC. Translating gives CSAPSTNYGYTF. The rearrangement joins TRBV20-1 to TRBJ1-2; D is unclear. The CDR3 spans 12 residues. Trimming cost V 5 bases and J 0 bases, with 7 bases left between them. Germline V lookup: CDR1 DFQATT, CDR2 SNEGSKA (reference sequence).

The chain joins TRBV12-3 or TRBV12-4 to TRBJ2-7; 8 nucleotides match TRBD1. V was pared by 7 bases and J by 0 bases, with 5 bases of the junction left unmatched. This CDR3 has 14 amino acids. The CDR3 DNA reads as TGTGCCAGCATTGGGGACAGGACCTCCTACGAGCAGTACTTC. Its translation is CASIGDRTSYEQYF.

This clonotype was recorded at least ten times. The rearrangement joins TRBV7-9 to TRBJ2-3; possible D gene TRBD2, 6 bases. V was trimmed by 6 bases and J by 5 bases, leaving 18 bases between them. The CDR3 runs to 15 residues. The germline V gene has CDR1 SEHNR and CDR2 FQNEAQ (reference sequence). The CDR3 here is CASSPTGGAQDTQYF. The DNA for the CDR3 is TGTGCCAGCAGTCCCACAGGCGGGGCACAAGATACGCAGTATTTT.

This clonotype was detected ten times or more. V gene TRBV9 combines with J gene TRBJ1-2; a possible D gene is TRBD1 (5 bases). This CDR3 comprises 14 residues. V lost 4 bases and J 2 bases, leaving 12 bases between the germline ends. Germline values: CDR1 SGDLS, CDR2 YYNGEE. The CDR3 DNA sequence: TGTGCCAGCAGCCATGGGGGAGAGAACTATGGCTACACCTTC. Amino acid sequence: CASSHGGENYGYTF.

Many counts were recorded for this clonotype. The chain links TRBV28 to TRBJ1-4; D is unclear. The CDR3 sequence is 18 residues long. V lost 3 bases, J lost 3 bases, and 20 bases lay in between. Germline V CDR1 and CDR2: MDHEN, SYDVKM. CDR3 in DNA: TGTGCCAGCAGTTTGGCAAACCTCCTAGATATGGCTAATGAAAAACTGTTTTTT. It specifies CASSLANLLDMANEKLFF.

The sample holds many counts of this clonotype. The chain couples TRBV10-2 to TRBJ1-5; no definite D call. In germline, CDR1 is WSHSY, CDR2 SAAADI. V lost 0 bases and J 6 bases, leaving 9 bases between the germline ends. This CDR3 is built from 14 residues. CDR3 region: CASSESTGVQPQHF. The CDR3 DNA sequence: TGCGCCAGCAGTGAGTCGACCGGGGTTCAGCCCCAGCATTTT.

For the CDR3, the DNA is TGTGCCAGCAGTGAAAGTAGCGGGGGGAATACGCAGTATTTT. It specifies CASSESSGGNTQYF. This sequence joins TRBV2 and TRBJ2-3; 10 positions agree with TRBD2. Trimming at V came to 2 bases and at J to 7 bases, leaving 3 bases not matched to a gene. The germline V gene has CDR1 SNHLY and CDR2 FYNNEI. The CDR3 covers 14 residues.

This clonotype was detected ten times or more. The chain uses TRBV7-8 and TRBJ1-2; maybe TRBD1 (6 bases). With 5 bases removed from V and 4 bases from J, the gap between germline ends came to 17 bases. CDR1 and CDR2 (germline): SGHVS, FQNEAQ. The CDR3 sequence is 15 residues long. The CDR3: CASSRHRVPLYGYTF. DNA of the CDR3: TGTGCCAGCAGCCGACACAGGGTCCCCCTCTATGGCTACACCTTC.

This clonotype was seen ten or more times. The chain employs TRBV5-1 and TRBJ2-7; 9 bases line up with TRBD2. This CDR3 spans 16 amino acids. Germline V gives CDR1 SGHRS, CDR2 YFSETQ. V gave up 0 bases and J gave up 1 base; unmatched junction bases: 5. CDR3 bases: TGCGCCAGCAGCTTGGCGGCTAGCGGGACATCCTACGAGCAGTACTTC. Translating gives CASSLAASGTSYEQYF.

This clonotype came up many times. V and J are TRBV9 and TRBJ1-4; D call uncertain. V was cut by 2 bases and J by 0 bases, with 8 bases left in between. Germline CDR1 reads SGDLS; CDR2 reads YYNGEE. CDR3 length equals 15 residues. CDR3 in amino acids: CASSVSGATNEKLFF. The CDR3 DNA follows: TGTGCCAGCAGCGTCTCAGGTGCAACTAATGAAAAACTGTTTTTT.

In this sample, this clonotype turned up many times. The DNA for the CDR3 is TGCAGTGCTAGAGTAGCGGGGCCGAACACTGAAGCTTTCTTT. It codes for CSARVAGPNTEAFF. This chain joins TRBV20-1 and TRBJ1-1; weak D call: TRBD1 (5 bases). The CDR3 loop spans 14 amino acids. Trimming shortened V by 1 base and J by 1 base, and 10 bases separated the two germline ends. Germline V gene lookup returns CDR1 DFQATT and CDR2 SNEGSKA (reference sequence).

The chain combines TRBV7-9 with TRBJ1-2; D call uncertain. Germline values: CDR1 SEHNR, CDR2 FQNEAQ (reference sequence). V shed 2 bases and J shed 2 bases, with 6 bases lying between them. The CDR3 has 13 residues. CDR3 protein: CASSLISNYGYTF. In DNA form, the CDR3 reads TGTGCCAGCAGCTTAATCAGCAACTATGGCTACACCTTC.

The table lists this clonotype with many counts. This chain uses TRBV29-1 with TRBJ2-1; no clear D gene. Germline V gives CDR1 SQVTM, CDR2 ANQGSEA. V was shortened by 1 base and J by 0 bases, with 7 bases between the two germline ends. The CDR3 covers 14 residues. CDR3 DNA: TGCAGCGTTGAAGCCCGGAGCTCCTACAATGAGCAGTTCTTC. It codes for CSVEARSSYNEQFF.

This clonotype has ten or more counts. CDR3 sequence (DNA): TGTGCCAGCAGCTTAGTCTGGGACACCTATGGCTACACCTTC. Residues: CASSLVWDTYGYTF. The rearrangement uses TRBV7-9 and TRBJ1-2; the D gene is possibly TRBD1 (6 bases). Per germline, CDR1 SEHNR and CDR2 FQNEAQ (reference sequence). V was clipped by 1 base and J by 4 bases, with 10 bases between them. The CDR3 extends over 14 amino acids.

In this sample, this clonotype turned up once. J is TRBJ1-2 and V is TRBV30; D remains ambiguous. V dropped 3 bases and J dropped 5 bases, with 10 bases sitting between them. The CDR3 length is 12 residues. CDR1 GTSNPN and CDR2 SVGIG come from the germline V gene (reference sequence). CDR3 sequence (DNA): TGTGCCTGGAGCCTCCCGGTTTATGGCTACACCTTC. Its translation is CAWSLPVYGYTF.

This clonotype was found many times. For the CDR3, the DNA is TGTGCCAGCAGCTTGGAGGGCGGGGGGCCCCACAATGAGCAGTTCTTC. It yields the protein CASSLEGGGPHNEQFF. V gene TRBV5-5 combines with J gene TRBJ2-1, with TRBD2 matching over 8 bases. This CDR3 comprises 16 residues. From germline, CDR1 is SGHKS and CDR2 YYEKEE (reference sequence). V lost 0 bases, J lost 5 bases, and 7 bases stayed unmatched. Variable domain in full (rest from reference TRBV5-5 and TRBJ2-1): DAGVTQSPTHLIKTRGQQVTLRCSPISGHKSVSWYQQVLGQGPQFIFQYYEKEERGRGNFPDRFSARQFPNYSSELNVNALLLGDSALYLCASSLEGGGPHNEQFFGPGTRLTVL.

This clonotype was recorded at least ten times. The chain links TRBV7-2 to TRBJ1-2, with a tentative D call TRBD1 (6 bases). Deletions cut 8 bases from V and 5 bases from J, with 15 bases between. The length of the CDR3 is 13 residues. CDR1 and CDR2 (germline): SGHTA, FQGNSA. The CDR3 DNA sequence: TGTGCCAGCGGCCCTAGGGGGGGTTATGGCTACACCTTC. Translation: CASGPRGGYGYTF.

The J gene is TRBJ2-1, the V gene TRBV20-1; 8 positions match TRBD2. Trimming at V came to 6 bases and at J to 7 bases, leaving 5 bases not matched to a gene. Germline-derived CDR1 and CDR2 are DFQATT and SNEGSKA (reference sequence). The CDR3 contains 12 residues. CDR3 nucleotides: TGCAGTGCAGTTCGGGGGGGGAATGAGCAGTTCTTC. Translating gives CSAVRGGNEQFF.

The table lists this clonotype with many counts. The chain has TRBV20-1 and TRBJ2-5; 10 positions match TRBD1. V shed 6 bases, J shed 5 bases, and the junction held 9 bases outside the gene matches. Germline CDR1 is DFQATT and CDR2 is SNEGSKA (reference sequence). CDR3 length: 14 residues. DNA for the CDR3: TGCAGTGCGCTAAGACAGGGGGCATTGGAGACCCAGTACTTC. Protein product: CSALRQGALETQYF.

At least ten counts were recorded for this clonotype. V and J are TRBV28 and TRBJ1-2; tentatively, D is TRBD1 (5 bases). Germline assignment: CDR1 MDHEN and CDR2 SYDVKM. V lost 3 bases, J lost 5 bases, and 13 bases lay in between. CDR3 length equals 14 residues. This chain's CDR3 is CASSFQGKMYGYTF. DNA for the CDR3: TGTGCCAGCAGTTTCCAGGGCAAAATGTATGGCTACACCTTC.

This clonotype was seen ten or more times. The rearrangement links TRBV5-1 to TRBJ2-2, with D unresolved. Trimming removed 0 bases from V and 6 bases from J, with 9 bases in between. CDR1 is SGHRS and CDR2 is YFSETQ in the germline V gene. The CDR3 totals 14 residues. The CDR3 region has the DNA TGCGCCAGCAGCTTGGCCTTCACCTCCGGGGAGCTGTTTTTT. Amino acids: CASSLAFTSGELFF. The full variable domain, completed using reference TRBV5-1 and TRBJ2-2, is KAGVTQTPRYLIKTRGQQVTLSCSPISGHRSVSWYQQTPGQGLQFLFEYFSETQRNKGNFPGRFSGRQFSNSRSEMNVSTLELGDSALYLCASSLAFTSGELFFGEGSRLTVL.

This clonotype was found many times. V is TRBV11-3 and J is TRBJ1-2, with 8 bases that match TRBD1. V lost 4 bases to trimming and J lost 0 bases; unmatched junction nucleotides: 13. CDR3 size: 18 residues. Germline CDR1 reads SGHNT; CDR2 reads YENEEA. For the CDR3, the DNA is TGTGCCAGCAGCTCGACAAACCCTGGACAGGGCGCTAACTATGGCTACACCTTC. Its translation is CASSSTNPGQGANYGYTF.

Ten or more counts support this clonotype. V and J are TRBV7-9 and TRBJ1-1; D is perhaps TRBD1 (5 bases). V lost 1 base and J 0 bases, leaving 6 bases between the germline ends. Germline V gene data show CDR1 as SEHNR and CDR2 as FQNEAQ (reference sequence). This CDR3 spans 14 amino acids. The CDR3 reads CASSLVGVNTEAFF. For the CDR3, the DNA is TGTGCCAGCAGCTTAGTGGGGGTGAACACTGAAGCTTTCTTT.

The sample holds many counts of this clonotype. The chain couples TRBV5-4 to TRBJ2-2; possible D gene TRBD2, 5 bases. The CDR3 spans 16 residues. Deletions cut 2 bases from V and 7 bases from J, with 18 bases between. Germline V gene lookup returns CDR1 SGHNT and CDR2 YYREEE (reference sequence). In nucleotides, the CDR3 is TGTGCCAGCAGCTTAGGCCTAAAGGGAGTTAGCGGGGAGCTGTTTTTT. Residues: CASSLGLKGVSGELFF. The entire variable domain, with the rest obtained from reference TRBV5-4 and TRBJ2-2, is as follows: ETGVTQSPTHLIKTRGQQVTLRCSSQSGHNTVSWYQQALGQGPQFIFQYYREEENGRGNFPPRFSGLQFPNYSSELNVNALELDDSALYLCASSLGLKGVSGELFFGEGSRLTVL.

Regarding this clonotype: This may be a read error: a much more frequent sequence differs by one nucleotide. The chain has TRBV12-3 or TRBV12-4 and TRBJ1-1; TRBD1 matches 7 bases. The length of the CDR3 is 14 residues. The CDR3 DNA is TGTGCCAGCAGTTCGACAGGGCTTTACACTGCAGCTTTCTTT. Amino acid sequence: CASSSTGLYTAAFF.

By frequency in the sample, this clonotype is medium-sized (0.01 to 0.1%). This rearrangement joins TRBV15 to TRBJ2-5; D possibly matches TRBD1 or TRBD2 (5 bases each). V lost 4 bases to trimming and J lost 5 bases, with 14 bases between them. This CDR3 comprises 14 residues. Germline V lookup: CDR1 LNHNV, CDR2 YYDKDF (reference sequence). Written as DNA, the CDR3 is TGTGCCACCAGCAAAGGGACCGCTTCGGAGACCCAGTACTTC. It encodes CATSKGTASETQYF.